This TCR beta chain was recovered during a study of regulatory T cells in long-lasting Graves disease. Study-wide findings and caveats: Persistent Graves' cases showed lower TCR diversity than newly diagnosed cases.

Arm-PCR of CDR3 regions and iRepertoire HTBI primers were the basis on which TCR beta libraries were built. TCRdb processed the multiplex PCR reads anew with MiXCR; each CDR3 protein has one entry. Here the sample spans about 340,000 distinct CDR3 sequences, around a fifth being singletons. The time point was: persistent/refractory GD, antithyroid drugs over 5 years with positive TRAb. After RNA was extracted from PBMCs, the TCR library was made from it. Regarding this clonotype: Its specificity is unknown.

This TCR derives from a female donor with Graves disease. The material sequenced was peripheral blood mononuclear cells (PBMCs), taken when the disease was refractory, from a patient treated with antithyroid drugs.

The CDR3 nucleotides are TGTGCCAGCAGTACCTCACTAGCAGCCACAGATACGCAGTATTTT. Its translation: CASSTSLAATDTQYF. This rearrangement joins TRBV12-3 or TRBV12-4 to TRBJ2-3; perhaps TRBD2 as D (6 bases). V lost 5 bases to trimming and J lost 2 bases, with 14 bases between them. The CDR3 runs to 15 residues.